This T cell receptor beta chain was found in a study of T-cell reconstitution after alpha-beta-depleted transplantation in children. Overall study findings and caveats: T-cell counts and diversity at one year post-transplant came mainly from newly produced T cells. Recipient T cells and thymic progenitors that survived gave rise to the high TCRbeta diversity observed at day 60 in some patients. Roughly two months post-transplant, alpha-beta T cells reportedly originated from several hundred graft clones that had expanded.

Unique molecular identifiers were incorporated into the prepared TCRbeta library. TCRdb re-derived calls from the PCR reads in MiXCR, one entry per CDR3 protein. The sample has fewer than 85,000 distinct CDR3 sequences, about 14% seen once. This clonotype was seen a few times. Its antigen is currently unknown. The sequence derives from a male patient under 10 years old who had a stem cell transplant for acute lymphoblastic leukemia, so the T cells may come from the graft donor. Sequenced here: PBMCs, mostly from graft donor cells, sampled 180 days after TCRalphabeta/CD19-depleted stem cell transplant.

The CDR3 is CAISGPAAGLSYEQYF. The CDR3 DNA reads TGTGCCATCAGTGGTCCGGCGGCGGGCCTCTCTTACGAGCAGTACTTC. V is TRBV10-3 and J is TRBJ2-7, with a possible D match to TRBD2 (5 bases). Germline loops: CDR1 ENHRY, CDR2 SYGVKD. This CDR3 is 16 amino acids long. V lost 4 bases and J lost 4, with 20 bases in between.